A selection of T cell receptor beta chains follows, all from one sample in a study of Ad26.COV2.S vaccination and SARS-CoV-2 variants. TCRdb keeps only in-frame clones here, not all; method: immunoSEQ multiplex PCR. The data show about 680,000 clones, about 89% seen once. Sequences were derived from peripheral blood, sampled in a trial of Ad26.COV2.S vaccine versus placebo. The receptors here all came from a person aged 18-65 years who received the Ad26.COV2.S COVID-19 vaccine or a placebo. Both conserved end residues are part of each CDR3. A D gene is named only where the DNA matches it firmly. Rows may omit the clone size; those that give it use once, few, many or a size class.

>NA|TRBV10-3|TRBJ1-2|NA
CAISDPPRDVFYGYTF
TGTGCCATCAGTGACCCCCCCAGGGACGTTTTCTATGGCTACACCTTC
>NA|TRBV13|TRBJ1-6|NA
CASSLDRRNSPLHF
TGTGCCAGCAGCTTAGACAGGAGGAATTCACCCCTCCACTTT
>NA|TRBV5-5|TRBJ2-2|once
CASSSTPDSNTGELFF
TGTGCCAGCAGCTCAACCCCGGACAGTAACACCGGGGAGCTGTTTTTT
>TRBD2|TRBV19|TRBJ2-3|NA
CASSPWGGTSTDTQYF
TGTGCCAGTAGTCCATGGGGGGGGACTAGCACAGATACGCAGTATTTT
>NA|TRBV5-5|TRBJ2-2|NA
CASSGDGPTRYTGELFF
TGTGCCAGCAGCGGGGATGGACCTACTAGATACACCGGGGAGCTGTTTTTT
>NA|TRBV7-8|TRBJ1-1|NA
CASSFWGAEAFF
TGTGCCAGCAGCTTCTGGGGCGCTGAAGCTTTCTTT
>NA|TRBV6-2/TRBV6-3|TRBJ2-7|once
CASSRTPSWGDYEQYF
TGTGCCAGCAGTCGGACACCTTCATGGGGGGATTACGAGCAGTACTTC
>NA|TRBV5-4|TRBJ2-1|NA
CASSLRPGPDRNEQFF
TGTGCCAGCAGCCTCCGTCCGGGCCCTGACAGGAATGAGCAGTTCTTC
>TRBD2|TRBV7-8|TRBJ2-2|once
CASSLLRHRAGTNTGELFF
TGTGCCAGCAGCTTATTGAGGCACAGAGCGGGAACGAACACCGGGGAGCTGTTTTTT
>NA|TRBV7-3|TRBJ2-2|NA
CASSLRTAANTGELFF
TGTGCCAGCAGCTTAAGGACTGCCGCGAACACCGGGGAGCTGTTTTTT
>TRBD1|TRBV6-5|TRBJ1-5|NA
CASSLATGANQPQHF
TGTGCCAGCAGTTTGGCTACAGGGGCAAATCAGCCCCAGCATTTT
>TRBD1|TRBV2|TRBJ2-4|many
CASSRNDRVRIQYF
TGTGCCAGCAGCAGAAACGACAGGGTTAGGATTCAGTACTTC
>NA|TRBV30|TRBJ1-4|NA
CACSPSTNEKLFF
TGTGCCTGTAGTCCTTCAACTAATGAAAAACTGTTTTTT
>TRBD2|TRBV5-1|TRBJ2-7|once
CASSLPSGLAGGIGYEQYF
TGCGCCAGCAGCTTACCCTCGGGACTAGCGGGAGGGATTGGTTACGAGCAGTACTTC
>TRBD1|TRBV18|TRBJ2-7|NA
CASSPGTASYEQYF
TGTGCCAGCTCACCAGGGACAGCCTCCTACGAGCAGTACTTC
>TRBD2|TRBV6-6|TRBJ2-3|NA
CASSLLAGDSTDTQYF
TGTGCCAGCAGCCTACTAGCGGGGGATAGCACAGATACGCAGTATTTT
>TRBD1|TRBV6-2/TRBV6-3|TRBJ2-1|NA
CASSDRGWEQFF
TGTGCCAGCAGTGACAGGGGGTGGGAGCAGTTCTTC
>TRBD2|TRBV7-2|TRBJ2-2|once
CASSLRPSGGPANTGELFF
TGTGCCAGCAGCTTACGGCCTAGCGGGGGGCCCGCGAACACCGGGGAGCTGTTTTTT
>NA|TRBV29-1|TRBJ2-1|NA
CSVGRLLASYNEQFF
TGCAGCGTCGGAAGACTACTAGCATCCTACAATGAGCAGTTCTTC